This T cell receptor beta chain was captured in a study of T cell repertoires in cytomegalovirus infection (dated by TCRdb to between 2019 and 2020). Regarding the complete study: The HLA type of each donor mattered for the analysis, because public TCR beta signatures pointed to carriage of CMV infection along with the matching HLA type.

On the study overall, not on this receptor specifically: The ex vivo response was dominated by HLA-C-restricted CMV-specific TCR beta clonotypes, which also provided the single most frequent clonotype in two of eight donors. In both this cohort and an independent roughly 350-donor cohort, the cumulative frequency of public TCR beta family members distinguished carriers of CMV infection plus the relevant HLA type.

Only a few counts were recorded for this clonotype. Its antigen remains undetermined. No quality values exist for individual bases; no much larger clone is one base distant. TCRdb records Illumina HiSeq 1500 as the sequencer. TCRdb's own reprocessing of the public reads used fastp at Q25 and MiXCR and kept productive beta chains. Each record represents a unique CDR3 protein, reported with the most common genes and DNA among its rows. The sample table lists about 490,000 distinct CDR3 sequences, approximately 15% of them with a count of one. Of the sample, roughly a quarter is held by the ten largest clones. The clonotype comes from a human donor in good health (CMV status not recorded). Some clones in this sample may be carry-over from other donors' samples. Sequenced sample: CD8+ T cells from PBMCs.

CDR3 sequence: CASGRTDFYEQYF. The nucleotide sequence reads TGCGCCAGTGGAAGGACGGATTTCTACGAGCAGTACTTC. The rearranged segments are TRBV5-1 and TRBJ2-7, with no D gene named confidently. The germline V gene yields SGHRS for CDR1 and YFSETQ for CDR2. Including cysteine and phenylalanine, the CDR3 has 13 amino acids. The kept DNA is CDR3 alone, 39 bases in frame from the first base. V and J lose 8 bases and 3 bases, and a span of 15 bases separates them.